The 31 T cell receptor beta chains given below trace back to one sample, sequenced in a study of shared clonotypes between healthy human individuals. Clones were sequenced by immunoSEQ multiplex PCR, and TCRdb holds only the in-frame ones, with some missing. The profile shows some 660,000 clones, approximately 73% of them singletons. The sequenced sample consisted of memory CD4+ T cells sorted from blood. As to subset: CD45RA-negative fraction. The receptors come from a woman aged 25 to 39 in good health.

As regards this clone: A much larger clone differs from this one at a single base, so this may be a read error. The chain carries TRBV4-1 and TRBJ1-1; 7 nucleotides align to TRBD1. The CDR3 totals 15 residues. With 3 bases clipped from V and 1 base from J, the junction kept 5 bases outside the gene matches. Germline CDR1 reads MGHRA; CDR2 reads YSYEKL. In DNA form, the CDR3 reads TGCGCCAGCAGCCAGCCGGGACAGAGGAACACTGAAGCTTTCTTT. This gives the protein CASSQPGQRNTEAFF.

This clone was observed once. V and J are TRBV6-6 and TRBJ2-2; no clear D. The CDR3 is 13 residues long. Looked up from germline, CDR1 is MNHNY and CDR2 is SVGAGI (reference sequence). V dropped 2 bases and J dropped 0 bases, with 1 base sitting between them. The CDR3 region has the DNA TGTGCCAGCAGTTACCCGAACACCGGGGAGCTGTTTTTT. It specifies CASSYPNTGELFF.

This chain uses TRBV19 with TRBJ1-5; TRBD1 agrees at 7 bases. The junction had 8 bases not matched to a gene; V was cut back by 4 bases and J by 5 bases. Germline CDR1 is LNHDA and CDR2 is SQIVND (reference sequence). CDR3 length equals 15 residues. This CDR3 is CASSTDRDGYQPQHF. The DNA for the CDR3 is TGTGCCAGTAGTACCGACAGGGATGGGTATCAGCCCCAGCATTTT.

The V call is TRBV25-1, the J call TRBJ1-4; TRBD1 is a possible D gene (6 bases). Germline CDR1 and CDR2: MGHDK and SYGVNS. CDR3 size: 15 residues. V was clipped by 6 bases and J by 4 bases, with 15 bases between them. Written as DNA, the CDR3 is TGTGCCAGCAGACCGCTACGAGGGGGTAATGAAAAACTGTTTTTT. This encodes CASRPLRGGNEKLFF.

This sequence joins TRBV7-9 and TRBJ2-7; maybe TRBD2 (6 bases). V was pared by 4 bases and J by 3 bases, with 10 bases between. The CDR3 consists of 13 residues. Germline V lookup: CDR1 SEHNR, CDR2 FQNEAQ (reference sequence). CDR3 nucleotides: TGTGCCAGCAGCTCCGGACTACTCTACGAGCAGTACTTC. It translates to CASSSGLLYEQYF.

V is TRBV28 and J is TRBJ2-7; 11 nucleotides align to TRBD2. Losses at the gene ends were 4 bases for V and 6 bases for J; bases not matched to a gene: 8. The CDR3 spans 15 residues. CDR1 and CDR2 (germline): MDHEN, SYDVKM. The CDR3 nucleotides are TGTGCCAGCAGTTCGGCGACTAGCGGGATTGGCGAGCAGTACTTC. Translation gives CASSSATSGIGEQYF.

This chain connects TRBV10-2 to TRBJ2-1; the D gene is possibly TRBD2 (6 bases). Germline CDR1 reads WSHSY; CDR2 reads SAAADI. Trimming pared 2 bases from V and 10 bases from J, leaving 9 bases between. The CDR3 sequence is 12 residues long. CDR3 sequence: CASSEGRWEQFF. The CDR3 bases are TGCGCCAGCAGTGAGGGGAGGTGGGAGCAGTTCTTC.

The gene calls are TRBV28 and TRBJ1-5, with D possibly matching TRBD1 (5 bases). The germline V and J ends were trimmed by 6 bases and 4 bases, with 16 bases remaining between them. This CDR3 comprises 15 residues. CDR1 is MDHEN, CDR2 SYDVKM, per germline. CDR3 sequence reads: CASSTLIGGNQPQHF. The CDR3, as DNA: TGTGCCAGCAGCACACTGATCGGGGGAAATCAGCCCCAGCATTTT.

The CDR3 spells CASSEGTGYNQPQHF. The CDR3 nucleotides are TGTGCCAGCAGTGAAGGGACAGGGTATAATCAGCCCCAGCATTTT. The V and J genes are TRBV6-1 and TRBJ1-5; 8 nucleotides align to TRBD1. CDR1 and CDR2 from the germline V gene are MNHNS and SASEGT. V lost 1 base, J lost 4 bases, and 3 bases stayed unmatched. This CDR3 region has 15 residues.

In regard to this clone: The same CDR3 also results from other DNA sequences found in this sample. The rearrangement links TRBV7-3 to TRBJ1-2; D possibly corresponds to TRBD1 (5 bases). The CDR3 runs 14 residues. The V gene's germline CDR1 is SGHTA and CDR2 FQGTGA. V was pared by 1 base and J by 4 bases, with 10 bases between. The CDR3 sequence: CASSLSAGPYGYTF. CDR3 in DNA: TGTGCCAGCAGCTTAAGTGCAGGGCCCTATGGCTACACCTTC.

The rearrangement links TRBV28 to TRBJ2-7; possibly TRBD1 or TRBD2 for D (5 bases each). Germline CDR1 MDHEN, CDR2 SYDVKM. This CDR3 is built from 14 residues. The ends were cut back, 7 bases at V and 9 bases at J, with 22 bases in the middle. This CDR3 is CASTHPQGRARQYF. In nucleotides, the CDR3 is TGTGCCAGCACCCACCCCCAGGGACGGGCTCGGCAGTACTTC.

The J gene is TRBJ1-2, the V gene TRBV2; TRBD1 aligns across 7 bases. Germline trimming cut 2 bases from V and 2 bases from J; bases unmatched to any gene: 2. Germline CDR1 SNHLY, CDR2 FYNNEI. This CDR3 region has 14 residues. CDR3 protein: CASSEPQGNYGYTF. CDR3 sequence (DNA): TGTGCCAGCAGTGAACCACAGGGGAACTATGGCTACACCTTC. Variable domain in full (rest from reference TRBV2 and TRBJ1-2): EPEVTQTPSHQVTQMGQEVILRCVPISNHLYFYWYRQILGQKVEFLVSFYNNEISEKSEIFDDQFSVERPDGSNFTLKIRSTKLEDSAMYFCASSEPQGNYGYTFGSGTRLTVV.

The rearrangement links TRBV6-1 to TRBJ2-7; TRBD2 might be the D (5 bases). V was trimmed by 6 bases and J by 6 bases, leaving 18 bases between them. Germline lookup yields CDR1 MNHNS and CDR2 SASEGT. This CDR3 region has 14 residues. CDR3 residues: CASRVRGKEAEQYF. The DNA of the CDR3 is TGTGCCAGCAGGGTAAGAGGGAAGGAAGCCGAGCAGTACTTC.

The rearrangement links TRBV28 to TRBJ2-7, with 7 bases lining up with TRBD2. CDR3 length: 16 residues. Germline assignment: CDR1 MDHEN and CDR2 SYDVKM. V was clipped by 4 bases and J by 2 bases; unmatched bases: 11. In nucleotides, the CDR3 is TGTGCCAGCAGTTACCCCCTCGCGGGAGCGACCTACGAGCAGTACTTC. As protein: CASSYPLAGATYEQYF.

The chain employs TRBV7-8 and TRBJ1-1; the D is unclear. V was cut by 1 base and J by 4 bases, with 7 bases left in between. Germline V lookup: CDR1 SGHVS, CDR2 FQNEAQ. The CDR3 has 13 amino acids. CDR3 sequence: CASSLVHGTEAFF. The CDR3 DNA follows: TGTGCCAGCAGCTTAGTTCACGGCACTGAAGCTTTCTTT.

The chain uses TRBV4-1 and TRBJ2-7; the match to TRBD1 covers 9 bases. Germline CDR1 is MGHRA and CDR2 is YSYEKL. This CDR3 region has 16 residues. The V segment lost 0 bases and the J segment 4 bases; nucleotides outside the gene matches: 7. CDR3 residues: CASSQEGGTGLYEQYF. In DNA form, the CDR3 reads TGCGCCAGCAGCCAAGAGGGCGGGACAGGGTTATACGAGCAGTACTTC.

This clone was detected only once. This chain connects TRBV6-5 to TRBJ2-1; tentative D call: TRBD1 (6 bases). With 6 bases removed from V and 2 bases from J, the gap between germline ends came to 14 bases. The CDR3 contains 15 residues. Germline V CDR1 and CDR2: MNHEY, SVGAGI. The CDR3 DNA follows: TGTGCCAGCAGCCGCGACAGGTCCCCCTACAATGAGCAGTTCTTC. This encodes CASSRDRSPYNEQFF.

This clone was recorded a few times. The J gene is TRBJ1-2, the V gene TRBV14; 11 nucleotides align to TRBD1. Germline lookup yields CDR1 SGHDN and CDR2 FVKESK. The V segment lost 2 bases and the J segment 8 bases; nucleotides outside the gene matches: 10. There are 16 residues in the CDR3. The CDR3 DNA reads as TGTGCCAGCAGCCAACTCGGAGGACAGGGGGCTGGCGGCTACACCTTC. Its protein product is CASSQLGGQGAGGYTF. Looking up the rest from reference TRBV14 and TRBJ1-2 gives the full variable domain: EAGVTQFPSHSVIEKGQTVTLRCDPISGHDNLYWYRRVMGKEIKFLLHFVKESKQDESGMPNNRFLAERTGGTYSTLKVQPAELEDSGVYFCASSQLGGQGAGGYTFGSGTRLTVV.

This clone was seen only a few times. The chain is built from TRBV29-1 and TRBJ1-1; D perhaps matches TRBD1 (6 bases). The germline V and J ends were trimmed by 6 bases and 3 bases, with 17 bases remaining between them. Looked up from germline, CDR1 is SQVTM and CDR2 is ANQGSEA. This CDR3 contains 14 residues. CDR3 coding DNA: TGCAGCGTGGGGGCCACGGGGGGCGACACTGAAGCTTTCTTT. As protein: CSVGATGGDTEAFF. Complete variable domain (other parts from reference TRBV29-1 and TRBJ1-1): SAVISQKPSRDICQRGTSLTIQCQVDSQVTMMFWYRQQPGQSLTLIATANQGSEATYESGFVIDKFPISRPNLTFSTLTVSNMSPEDSSIYLCSVGATGGDTEAFFGQGTRLTVV.

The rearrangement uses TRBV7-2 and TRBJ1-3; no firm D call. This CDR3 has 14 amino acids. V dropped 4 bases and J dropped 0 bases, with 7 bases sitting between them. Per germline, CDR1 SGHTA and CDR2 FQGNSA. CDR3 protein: CASSSGISGNTIYF. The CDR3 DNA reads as TGTGCCAGCAGCTCCGGGATCTCTGGAAACACCATATATTTT. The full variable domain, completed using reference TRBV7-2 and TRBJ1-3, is GAGVSQSPSNKVTEKGKDVELRCDPISGHTALYWYRQSLGQGLEFLIYFQGNSAPDKSGLPSDRFSAERTGGSVSTLTIQRTQQEDSAVYLCASSSGISGNTIYFGEGSWLTVV.

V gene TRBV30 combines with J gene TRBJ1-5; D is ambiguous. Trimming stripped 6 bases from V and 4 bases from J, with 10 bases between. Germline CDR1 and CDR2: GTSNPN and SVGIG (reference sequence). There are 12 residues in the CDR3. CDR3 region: CACKKGNQPQHF. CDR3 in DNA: TGTGCCTGTAAAAAAGGGAATCAGCCCCAGCATTTT.

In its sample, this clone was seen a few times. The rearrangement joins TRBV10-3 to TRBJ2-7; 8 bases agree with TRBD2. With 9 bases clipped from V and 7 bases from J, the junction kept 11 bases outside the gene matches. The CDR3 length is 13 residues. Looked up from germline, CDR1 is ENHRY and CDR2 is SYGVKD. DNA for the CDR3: TGTGCCATAGGTGGACGGGAGGGCGGAGAGCAGTACTTC. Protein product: CAIGGREGGEQYF.

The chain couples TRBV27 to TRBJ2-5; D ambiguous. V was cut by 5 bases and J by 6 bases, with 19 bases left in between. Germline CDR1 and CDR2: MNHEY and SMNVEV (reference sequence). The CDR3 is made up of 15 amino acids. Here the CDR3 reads CASSPYGEVSQTQYF. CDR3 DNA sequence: TGTGCCAGCAGTCCATACGGAGAGGTGTCCCAGACCCAGTACTTC.

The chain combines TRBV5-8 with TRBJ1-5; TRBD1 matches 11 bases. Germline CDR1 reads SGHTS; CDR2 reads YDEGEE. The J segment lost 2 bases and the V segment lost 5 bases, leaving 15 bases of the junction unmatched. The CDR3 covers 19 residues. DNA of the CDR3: TGTGCCAGCAGTAAGTCGGACAGGGGGCTCCCAGTCGGCAATCAGCCCCAGCATTTT. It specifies CASSKSDRGLPVGNQPQHF. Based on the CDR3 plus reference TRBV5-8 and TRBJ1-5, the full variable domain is EAGVTQSPTHLIKTRGQQATLRCSPISGHTSVYWYQQALGLGLQFLLWYDEGEERNRGNFPPRFSGRQFPNYSSELNVNALELEDSALYLCASSKSDRGLPVGNQPQHFGDGTRLSIL.

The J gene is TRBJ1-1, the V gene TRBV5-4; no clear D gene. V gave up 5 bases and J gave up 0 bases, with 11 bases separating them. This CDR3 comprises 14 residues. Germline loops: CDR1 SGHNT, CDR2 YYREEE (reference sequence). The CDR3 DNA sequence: TGTGCCAGCAGGCTAGGATATATGAACACTGAAGCTTTCTTT. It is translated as CASRLGYMNTEAFF.

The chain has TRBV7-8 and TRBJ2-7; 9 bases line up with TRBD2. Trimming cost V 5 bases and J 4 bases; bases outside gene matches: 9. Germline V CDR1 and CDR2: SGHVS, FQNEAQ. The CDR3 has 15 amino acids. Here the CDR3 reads CASSPSGTPPYEQYF. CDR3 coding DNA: TGTGCCAGCAGCCCTAGCGGGACCCCACCTTACGAGCAGTACTTC.

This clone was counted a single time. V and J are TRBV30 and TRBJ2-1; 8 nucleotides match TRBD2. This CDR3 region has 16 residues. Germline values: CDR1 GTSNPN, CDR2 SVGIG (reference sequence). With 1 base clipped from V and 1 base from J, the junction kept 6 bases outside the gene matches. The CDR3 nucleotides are TGTGCCTGGAGTGGGACTAGCCTGAAATCCTACAATGAGCAGTTCTTC. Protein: CAWSGTSLKSYNEQFF.

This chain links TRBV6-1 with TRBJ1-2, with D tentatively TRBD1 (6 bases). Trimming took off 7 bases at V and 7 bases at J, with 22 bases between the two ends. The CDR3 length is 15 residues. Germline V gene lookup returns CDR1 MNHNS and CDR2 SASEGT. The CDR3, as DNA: TGTGCCAGCACCAAGGTCGGGGGGCCCTATGGTGGCTACACCTTC. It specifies CASTKVGGPYGGYTF.

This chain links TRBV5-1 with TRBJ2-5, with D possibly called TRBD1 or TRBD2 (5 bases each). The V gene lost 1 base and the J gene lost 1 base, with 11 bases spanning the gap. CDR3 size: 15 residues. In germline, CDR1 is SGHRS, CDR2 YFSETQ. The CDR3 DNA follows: TGCGCCAGCAGCTTGCTGGGGGAGCCCCAAGAGACCCAGTACTTC. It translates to CASSLLGEPQETQYF. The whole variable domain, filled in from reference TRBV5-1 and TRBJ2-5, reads KAGVTQTPRYLIKTRGQQVTLSCSPISGHRSVSWYQQTPGQGLQFLFEYFSETQRNKGNFPGRFSGRQFSNSRSEMNVSTLELGDSALYLCASSLLGEPQETQYFGPGTRLLVL.

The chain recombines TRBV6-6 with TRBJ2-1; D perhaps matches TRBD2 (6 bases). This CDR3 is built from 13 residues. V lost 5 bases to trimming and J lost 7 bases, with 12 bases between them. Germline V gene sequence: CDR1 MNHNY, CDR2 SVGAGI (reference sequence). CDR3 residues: CASSPGEPNEQFF. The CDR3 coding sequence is TGTGCCAGCAGTCCGGGAGAACCTAATGAGCAGTTCTTC.

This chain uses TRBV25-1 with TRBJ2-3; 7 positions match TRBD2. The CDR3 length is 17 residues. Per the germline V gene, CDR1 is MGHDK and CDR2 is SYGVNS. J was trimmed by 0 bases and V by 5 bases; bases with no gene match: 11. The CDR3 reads CASSQAASGTSTDTQYF. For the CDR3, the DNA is TGTGCCAGCAGTCAAGCTGCTAGCGGTACTAGCACAGATACGCAGTATTTT.